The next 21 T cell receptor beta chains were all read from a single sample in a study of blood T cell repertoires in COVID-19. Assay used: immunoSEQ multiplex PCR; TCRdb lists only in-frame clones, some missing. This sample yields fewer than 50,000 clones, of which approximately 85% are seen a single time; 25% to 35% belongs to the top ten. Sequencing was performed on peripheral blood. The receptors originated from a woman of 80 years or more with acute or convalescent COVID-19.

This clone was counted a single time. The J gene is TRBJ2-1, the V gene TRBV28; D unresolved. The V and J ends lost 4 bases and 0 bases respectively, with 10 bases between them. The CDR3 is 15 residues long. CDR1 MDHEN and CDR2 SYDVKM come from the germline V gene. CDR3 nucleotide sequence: TGTGCCAGCAGTTCGGAGACCTCCTCCTACAATGAGCAGTTCTTC. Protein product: CASSSETSSYNEQFF.

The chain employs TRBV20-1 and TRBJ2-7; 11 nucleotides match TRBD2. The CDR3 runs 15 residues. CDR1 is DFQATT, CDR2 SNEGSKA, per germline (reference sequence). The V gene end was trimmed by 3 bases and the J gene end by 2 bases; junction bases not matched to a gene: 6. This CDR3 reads CSASGLTSGTYEQYF. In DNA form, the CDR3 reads TGCAGTGCTAGTGGATTGACTAGCGGGACCTACGAGCAGTACTTC.

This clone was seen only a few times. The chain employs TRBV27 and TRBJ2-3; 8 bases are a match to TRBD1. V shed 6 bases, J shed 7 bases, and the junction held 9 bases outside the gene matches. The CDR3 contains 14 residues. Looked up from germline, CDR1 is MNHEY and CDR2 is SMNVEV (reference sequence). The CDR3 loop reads CASSYGTGDHTQYF. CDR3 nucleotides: TGTGCCAGCAGCTATGGGACAGGAGATCATACGCAGTATTTT.

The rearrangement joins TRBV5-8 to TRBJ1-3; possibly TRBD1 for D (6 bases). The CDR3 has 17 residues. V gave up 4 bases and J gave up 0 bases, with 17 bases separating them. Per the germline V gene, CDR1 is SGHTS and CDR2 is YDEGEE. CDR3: CASSPTGSRLSGNTIYF. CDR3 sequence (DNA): TGTGCCAGCAGCCCGACAGGCTCCCGCCTCTCTGGAAACACCATATATTTT.

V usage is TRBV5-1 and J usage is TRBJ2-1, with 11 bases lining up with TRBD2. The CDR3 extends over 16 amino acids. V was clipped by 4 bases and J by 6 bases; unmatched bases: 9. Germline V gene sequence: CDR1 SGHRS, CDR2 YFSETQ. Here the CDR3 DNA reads TGCGCCAGCAGCCCGATGACTAGCGGGACATCCAATGAGCAGTTCTTC. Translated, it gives CASSPMTSGTSNEQFF.

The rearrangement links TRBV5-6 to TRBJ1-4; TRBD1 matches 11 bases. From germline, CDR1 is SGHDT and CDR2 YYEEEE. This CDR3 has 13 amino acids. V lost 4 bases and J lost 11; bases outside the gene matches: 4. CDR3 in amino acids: CASSPWTGGKLFF. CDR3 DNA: TGTGCCAGCAGCCCCTGGACAGGGGGCAAACTGTTTTTT.

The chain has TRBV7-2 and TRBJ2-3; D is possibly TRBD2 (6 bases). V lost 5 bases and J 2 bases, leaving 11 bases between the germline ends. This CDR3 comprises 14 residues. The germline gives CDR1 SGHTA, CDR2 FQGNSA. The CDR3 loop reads CASSKGLPTDTQYF. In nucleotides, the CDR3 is TGTGCCAGCAGCAAGGGACTCCCCACAGATACGCAGTATTTT.

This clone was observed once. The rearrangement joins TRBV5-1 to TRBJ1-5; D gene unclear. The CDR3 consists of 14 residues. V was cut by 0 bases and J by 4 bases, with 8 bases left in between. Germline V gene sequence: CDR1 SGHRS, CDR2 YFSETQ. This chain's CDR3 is CASSLGEWNQPQHF. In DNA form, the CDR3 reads TGCGCCAGCAGCTTGGGAGAATGGAATCAGCCCCAGCATTTT.

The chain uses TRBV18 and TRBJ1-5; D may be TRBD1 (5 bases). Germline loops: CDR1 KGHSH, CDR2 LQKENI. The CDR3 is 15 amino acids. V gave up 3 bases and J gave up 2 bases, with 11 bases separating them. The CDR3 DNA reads TGTGCCAGCTCACCGCAGGGTTTAGGCAATCAGCCCCAGCATTTT. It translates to CASSPQGLGNQPQHF.

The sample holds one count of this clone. CDR3 amino acids: CASSYRGDQPQHF. CDR3 bases: TGTGCCAGCAGTTACAGGGGGGATCAGCCCCAGCATTTT. The chain joins TRBV28 to TRBJ1-5, with 8 bases aligning to TRBD1. The CDR3 has 13 amino acids. Germline V CDR1 and CDR2: MDHEN, SYDVKM. J was trimmed by 5 bases and V by 4 bases; bases with no gene match: 1.

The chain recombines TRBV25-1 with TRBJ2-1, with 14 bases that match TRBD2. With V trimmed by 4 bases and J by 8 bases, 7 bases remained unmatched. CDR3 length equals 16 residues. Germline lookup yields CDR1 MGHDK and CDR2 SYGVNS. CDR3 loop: CASSGPGTSGSYEQFF. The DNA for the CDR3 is TGTGCCAGCAGTGGGCCCGGGACTAGCGGGAGCTATGAGCAGTTCTTC.

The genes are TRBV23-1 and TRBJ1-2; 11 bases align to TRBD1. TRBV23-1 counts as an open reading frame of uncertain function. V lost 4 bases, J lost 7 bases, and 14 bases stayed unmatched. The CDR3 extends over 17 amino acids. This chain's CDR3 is CASSRAGTGGLFCGYTF. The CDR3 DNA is TGCGCCAGCAGTCGAGCCGGGACAGGGGGTCTTTTTTGTGGCTACACCTTC.

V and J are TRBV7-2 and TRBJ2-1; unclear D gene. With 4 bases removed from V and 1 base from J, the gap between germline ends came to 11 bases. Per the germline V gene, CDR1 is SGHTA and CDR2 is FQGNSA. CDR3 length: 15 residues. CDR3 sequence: CASSSFDLSYNEQFF. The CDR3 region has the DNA TGTGCCAGCAGCTCCTTTGACTTGTCCTACAATGAGCAGTTCTTC.

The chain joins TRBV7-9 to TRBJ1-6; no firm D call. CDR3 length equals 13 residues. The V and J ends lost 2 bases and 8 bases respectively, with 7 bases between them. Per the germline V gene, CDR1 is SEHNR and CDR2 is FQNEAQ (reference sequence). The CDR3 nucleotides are TGTGCCAGCAGCTTATCGGGAGATTCACCCCTCCACTTT. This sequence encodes CASSLSGDSPLHF.

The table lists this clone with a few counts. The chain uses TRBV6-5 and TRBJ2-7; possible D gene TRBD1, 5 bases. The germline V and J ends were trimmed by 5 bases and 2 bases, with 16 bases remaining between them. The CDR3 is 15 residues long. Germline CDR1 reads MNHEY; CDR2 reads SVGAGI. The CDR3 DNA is TGTGCCAGCAGTCCAGCAGGACAAGGGGCCTACGAGCAGTACTTC. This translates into CASSPAGQGAYEQYF.

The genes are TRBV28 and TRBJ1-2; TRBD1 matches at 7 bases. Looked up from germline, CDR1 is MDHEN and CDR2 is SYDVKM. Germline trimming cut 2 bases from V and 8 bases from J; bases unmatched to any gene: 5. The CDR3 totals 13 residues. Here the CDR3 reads CASSLGYRGGYTF. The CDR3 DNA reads TGTGCCAGCAGTTTAGGGTACAGGGGAGGCTACACCTTC.

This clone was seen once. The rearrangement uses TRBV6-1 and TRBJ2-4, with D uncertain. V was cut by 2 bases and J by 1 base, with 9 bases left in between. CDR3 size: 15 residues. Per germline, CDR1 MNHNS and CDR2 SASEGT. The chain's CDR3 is CASSELSLAKNIQYF. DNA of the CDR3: TGTGCCAGCAGTGAACTTAGTCTGGCCAAAAACATTCAGTACTTC.

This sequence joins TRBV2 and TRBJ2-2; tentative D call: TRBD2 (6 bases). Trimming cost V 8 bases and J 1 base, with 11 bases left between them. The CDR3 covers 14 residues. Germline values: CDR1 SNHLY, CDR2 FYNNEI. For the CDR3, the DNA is TGTGCCAGCTCATGGGGGGAGAACACCGGGGAGCTGTTTTTT. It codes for CASSWGENTGELFF.

The CDR3 reads CASSRGLNQPQHF. Written as DNA, the CDR3 is TGTGCCAGCAGCCGGGGCCTCAATCAGCCCCAGCATTTT. V gene TRBV3-1 (or the pseudogene TRBV3-2) combines with J gene TRBJ1-5; TRBD1 might be the D (5 bases). V dropped 4 bases and J dropped 3 bases, with 7 bases sitting between them. The CDR3 is 13 residues long. Germline lookup yields CDR1 LGHDT and CDR2 YNNKEL (reference sequence).

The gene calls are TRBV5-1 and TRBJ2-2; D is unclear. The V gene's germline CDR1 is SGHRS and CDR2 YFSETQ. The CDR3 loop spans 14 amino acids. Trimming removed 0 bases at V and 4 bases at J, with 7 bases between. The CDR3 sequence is CASSLEPSTGELFF. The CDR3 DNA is TGCGCCAGCAGCTTGGAACCCAGCACCGGGGAGCTGTTTTTT.

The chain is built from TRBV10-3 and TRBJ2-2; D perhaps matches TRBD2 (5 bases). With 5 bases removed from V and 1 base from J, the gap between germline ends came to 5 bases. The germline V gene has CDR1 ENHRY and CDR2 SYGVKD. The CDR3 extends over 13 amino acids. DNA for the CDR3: TGTGCCATCAGTAGCGGGAACACCGGGGAGCTGTTTTTT. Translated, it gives CAISSGNTGELFF.